This T cell receptor beta chain comes out of a study of blood T cell repertoires in COVID-19. As for the study in general: The cDNA or gDNA used as material had been derived from T cells, B-cell-depleted T cells, or PBMCs.

Per the original methods: The authors estimated nucleated cell counts from reference gene primer amplification. The assay was immunoSEQ multiplex PCR, and TCRdb's table has in-frame clones only and misses some. The V and J calls and clone size are taken from that table; D and trimming were inferred from the DNA. Among some 140,000 clones, over 75% were seen once, and the ten largest hold under 0.8%. Seattle's enrolled individuals joined amid active infection and were then monitored longitudinally. V trimming: 0 bases; J trimming: 7 bases; junction bases outside the gene matches: 7. Germline V gene data show CDR1 as LGHNA and CDR2 as YSLEER. The CDR3 sequence is 15 residues long.

The genes are TRBV4-3 and TRBJ2-5; 8 bases are a match to TRBD2. This sequence originates from a man in his 60s with COVID-19, enrolled during active disease. The sequencing input was peripheral blood. The CDR3 region has the DNA TGCGCCAGCAGCCAAGATTCAGCGGGAGAAGCGACCCAGTACTTC. Translating gives CASSQDSAGEATQYF.